These 6 T cell receptor beta chains were sequenced from one sample in a study of T cell responses to AZD1222 COVID-19 vaccine. Sequenced by immunoSEQ multiplex PCR; TCRdb stores in-frame clones only, minus some. The sample has roughly 130,000 clones, roughly 94% seen once; the top ten hold around 7%. The sequencing used peripheral blood, collected on day 0 of AZD1222 vaccination. These receptors all stem from an adult in good health.

The chain uses TRBV1 and TRBJ1-6. TRBV1 is assigned pseudogene status. This CDR3 contains 18 residues. The CDR3 sequence: CTSSPGTYRSSYNSPLHF. The CDR3 DNA follows: TGCACCAGCAGCCCAGGGACTTACAGAAGCTCCTATAATTCACCCCTCCACTTT.

Here the CDR3 reads CASSQFRTSGNQNEQFF. The CDR3 DNA sequence: TGCGCCAGCAGCCAATTTAGGACTAGCGGGAATCAAAATGAGCAGTTCTTC. This chain connects TRBV4-1 to TRBJ2-1; 12 bases map to TRBD2. Germline values: CDR1 MGHRA, CDR2 YSYEKL. This CDR3 comprises 17 residues. Trimming removed 2 bases from V and 7 bases from J; junction bases left unmatched: 9.

The CDR3 sequence: CASSSSGTISYNEQFF. CDR3 nucleotides: TGTGCCAGCTCGTCCTCCGGGACGATCTCCTACAATGAGCAGTTCTTC. J is TRBJ2-1 and V is TRBV18; D may match TRBD1 or TRBD2 (5 bases each). Germline loops: CDR1 KGHSH, CDR2 LQKENI. V was trimmed by 6 bases and J by 0 bases, leaving 15 bases between them. CDR3 length equals 16 residues.

The table lists this clone with a count of one. The V call is TRBV3-1 (or the pseudogene TRBV3-2), the J call TRBJ2-7; possible D gene TRBD1, 6 bases. Germline V CDR1 and CDR2: LGHDT, YNNKEL (reference sequence). The CDR3 spans 13 residues. With 2 bases removed from V and 3 bases from J, the gap between germline ends came to 8 bases. CDR3 nucleotides: TGTGCCAGCAGCCAACAGGGGCGCTACGAGCAGTACTTC. Translation: CASSQQGRYEQYF.

V usage is TRBV15 and J usage is TRBJ2-7; D remains unclear. V was trimmed by 0 bases and J by 0 bases, leaving 9 bases between them. CDR3 length: 15 residues. The germline CDR1 and CDR2 sequences are LNHNV and YYDKDF (reference sequence). This CDR3 reads CATSRERRSSYEQYF. Written as DNA, the CDR3 is TGTGCCACCAGCAGAGAAAGACGGAGCTCCTACGAGCAGTACTTC.

The rearrangement joins TRBV19 to TRBJ2-1; 11 bases are shared with TRBD1. J lost 3 bases, V lost 5 bases, and 6 bases had no gene match. The CDR3 spans 16 residues. Germline V gene sequence: CDR1 LNHDA, CDR2 SQIVND (reference sequence). CDR3 region: CASSPVGTGGYNEQFF. The CDR3 DNA reads as TGTGCCAGTAGTCCCGTTGGGACAGGGGGCTACAATGAGCAGTTCTTC. The whole variable domain, remainder taken from reference TRBV19 and TRBJ2-1, is DGGITQSPKYLFRKEGQNVTLSCEQNLNHDAMYWYRQDPGQGLRLIYYSQIVNDFQKGDIAEGYSVSREKKESFPLTVTSAQKNPTAFYLCASSPVGTGGYNEQFFGPGTRLTVL.